This TCR beta chain was found in a study of Tregs in tolerant kidney transplant recipients. Study findings and constraints: Biological reproducibility was not directly addressed in this study.

Concerning this clone itself: Its antigen is still unknown.

Sequencing used immunoSEQ multiplex PCR; TCRdb keeps in-frame clones, though not all of them. The sample lists about 240,000 clones; about 86% were seen once. CD4+CD25+CD127- Tregs, CD4+CD25- non-Tregs, CD4 and CD8 cells were sorted. The sample taken for sequencing was CD4+ T cells from blood. The TCR sequence derives from a human donor in good health.

CDR3 sequence: CASSLDRDRVGTDTQYF. In DNA form, the CDR3 reads TGTGCCAGCAGCTTGGACAGGGACAGGGTAGGCACAGATACGCAGTATTTT. The V and J genes are TRBV5-4 and TRBJ2-3, with 9 bases fitting TRBD1. This CDR3 is 17 amino acids long. Looked up from germline, CDR1 is SGHNT and CDR2 is YYREEE (reference sequence). V lost 0 bases to trimming and J lost 1 base; unmatched junction nucleotides: 6.